This T cell receptor (beta chain) was obtained from a study of spatial heterogeneity in lung cancer. Study-level information: PBMC samples from follow-up, where available, were sequenced a median of roughly two years after resection.

This clonotype was seen at least ten times. Its target is not known. TCR cDNA molecules each had a unique molecular identifier. TCRdb redid the calling of the 5' RACE reads with MiXCR, one entry per CDR3 protein. The sample shows 35,000 to 55,000 distinct CDR3 sequences, roughly 10% of them seen only once. Noted time point: blood at routine non-recurrence follow-up after resection. Unsorted whole RNA samples from tumor, nontumor lung or frozen PBMC were sequenced. Trimming left V 1 base short and J 5 bases short, with 21 bases between. CDR1 is SGHTA, CDR2 FQGNSA, per germline. The CDR3 consists of 18 residues. General observations from the study: Relative to follow-up, resection was when ubiquitous expanded tumor TCRs appeared more in blood.

The chain uses TRBV7-2 and TRBJ2-4; perhaps D is TRBD1 or TRBD2 (5 bases each). The material was PBMCs, obtained at follow-up. The origin of this receptor is a male donor with early-stage non-small cell lung cancer. CDR3 DNA: TGTGCCAGCAGCTTAGGAGGGACCTTGCAGACGGCCGAAAACATTCAGTACTTC. It codes for CASSLGGTLQTAENIQYF.